This is a list of T cell receptor beta chains from one sample in a study of cytomegalovirus exposure and HLA in healthy donors. Profiled with immunoSEQ multiplex PCR; TCRdb holds only in-frame clones, not every one. This table holds approximately 93,000 clones, 79% found once. Sequenced input: PBMCs. These receptors all stem from a male donor in good health and CMV-seropositive. The CDR3 runs from the conserved cysteine through the conserved F or W. The order of the fields is CDR3 length, J gene, V gene, D gene, clone size, CDR3 DNA, CDR3 protein. D genes are given only for firm matches. Some rows mark clone size as missing; the rest say once, few, many or name a class of expanded clone.

len: 14
j_gene: TRBJ2-5
v_gene: TRBV6-5
d_gene: TRBD1
abundance: NA
CDR3nt: TGTGCCAGCAGTTTAAACAGGGGCCCCGGGACCCAGTACTTC
CDR3aa: CASSLNRGPGTQYF

len: 14
j_gene: TRBJ1-1
v_gene: TRBV19
d_gene: TRBD1
abundance: NA
CDR3nt: TGTGCCAGTAGCACGGACAGGGAGTACACTGAAGCTTTCTTT
CDR3aa: CASSTDREYTEAFF

len: 12
j_gene: TRBJ2-7
v_gene: TRBV30
d_gene: NA
abundance: once
CDR3nt: TGTGCCTGGGGGGGCCGGACCTACGAGCAGTACTTC
CDR3aa: CAWGGRTYEQYF

len: 15
j_gene: TRBJ1-1
v_gene: TRBV18
d_gene: NA
abundance: once
CDR3nt: TGTGCCAGCTCATCCCAGGGTTATGGCGGCACTGAAGCTTTCTTT
CDR3aa: CASSSQGYGGTEAFF

len: 15
j_gene: TRBJ2-7
v_gene: TRBV2
d_gene: TRBD2
abundance: few
CDR3nt: TGTGCCAGCAGTGGAGCTAGCGGGGGTCCCTACGAGCAGTACTTC
CDR3aa: CASSGASGGPYEQYF

len: 16
j_gene: TRBJ2-3
v_gene: TRBV30
d_gene: TRBD2
abundance: NA
CDR3nt: TGTGCCTGGAGTGGAGGGACTAGCGGGGGCACAGATACGCAGTATTTT
CDR3aa: CAWSGGTSGGTDTQYF

len: 14
j_gene: TRBJ1-3
v_gene: TRBV5-1
d_gene: NA
abundance: NA
CDR3nt: TGCGCCAGCAGCTTGGATCACTCTGGAAACACCATATATTTT
CDR3aa: CASSLDHSGNTIYF

len: 16
j_gene: TRBJ2-7
v_gene: TRBV7-2
d_gene: TRBD2
abundance: NA
CDR3nt: TGTGCCAGCAGCCGACCAACTAGCGGGGGGGGGTACGAGCAGTACTTC
CDR3aa: CASSRPTSGGGYEQYF

len: 18
j_gene: TRBJ2-1
v_gene: TRBV29-1
d_gene: TRBD1
abundance: NA
CDR3nt: TGCAGCGTTGCCGGGACAGGGGAATCGGAATGGGGCTACAATGAGCAGTTCTTC
CDR3aa: CSVAGTGESEWGYNEQFF

len: 13
j_gene: TRBJ1-1
v_gene: TRBV5-1
d_gene: NA
abundance: few
CDR3nt: TGCGCCAGCAGCTTGAGGGAGAACACCGAAGCTTTCTTT
CDR3aa: CASSLRENTEAFF

len: 14
j_gene: TRBJ1-2
v_gene: TRBV5-6
d_gene: TRBD1
abundance: NA
CDR3nt: TGTGCCAGCAGCCAGGGGGCTTCTTTCTATGGCTACACCTTC
CDR3aa: CASSQGASFYGYTF

len: 16
j_gene: TRBJ1-1
v_gene: TRBV30
d_gene: NA
abundance: NA
CDR3nt: TGTGCCTGGAGTCGGGCCGGCTCGGGGATTTTCTCTGAAGCTTTCTTT
CDR3aa: CAWSRAGSGIFSEAFF

len: 15
j_gene: TRBJ2-1
v_gene: TRBV7-9
d_gene: NA
abundance: NA
CDR3nt: TGTGCCAGCAGCCAGGTCGGGAGCTCCTACAATGAGCAGTTCTTC
CDR3aa: CASSQVGSSYNEQFF

len: 10
j_gene: TRBJ1-1
v_gene: TRBV2
d_gene: NA
abundance: NA
CDR3nt: TGTGCCAGCAGCCAGTCTGAAGCTTTCTTT
CDR3aa: CASSQSEAFF

len: 14
j_gene: TRBJ2-2
v_gene: TRBV4-1
d_gene: NA
abundance: once
CDR3nt: TGCGCCAGCAGCCAAGGACTGGTTGCCGGGGAGCTGTTTTTT
CDR3aa: CASSQGLVAGELFF

len: 15
j_gene: TRBJ2-3
v_gene: TRBV5-4
d_gene: TRBD2
abundance: NA
CDR3nt: TGTGCCAGCAGCACGACTAGCGGAAGGGGAGATACGCAGTATTTT
CDR3aa: CASSTTSGRGDTQYF

len: 14
j_gene: TRBJ1-1
v_gene: TRBV5-1
d_gene: TRBD1
abundance: few
CDR3nt: TGCGCCAGCAGCTTGAGGGACAGGAACACTGAAGCTTTCTTT
CDR3aa: CASSLRDRNTEAFF

len: 15
j_gene: TRBJ1-5
v_gene: TRBV12-5
d_gene: NA
abundance: NA
CDR3nt: TGTGCTAGTGGTTTTTCCGGACATGCCGATCAGCCCCAGCATTTT
CDR3aa: CASGFSGHADQPQHF

len: 14
j_gene: TRBJ2-2
v_gene: TRBV7-8
d_gene: NA
abundance: NA
CDR3nt: TGTGCCAGCAGCTTAGGCCAACGGGCCGGGGAGCTGTTTTTT
CDR3aa: CASSLGQRAGELFF

len: 16
j_gene: TRBJ1-2
v_gene: TRBV5-1
d_gene: TRBD1
abundance: NA
CDR3nt: TGCGCCAGCAGCTTGGAGCCGGGACAGGGACCATATGGCTACACCTTC
CDR3aa: CASSLEPGQGPYGYTF

len: 15
j_gene: TRBJ2-1
v_gene: TRBV5-1
d_gene: TRBD1
abundance: NA
CDR3nt: TGCGCCAGCAGCGTGGGGACAGGCTCCTACAATGAGCAGTTCTTC
CDR3aa: CASSVGTGSYNEQFF